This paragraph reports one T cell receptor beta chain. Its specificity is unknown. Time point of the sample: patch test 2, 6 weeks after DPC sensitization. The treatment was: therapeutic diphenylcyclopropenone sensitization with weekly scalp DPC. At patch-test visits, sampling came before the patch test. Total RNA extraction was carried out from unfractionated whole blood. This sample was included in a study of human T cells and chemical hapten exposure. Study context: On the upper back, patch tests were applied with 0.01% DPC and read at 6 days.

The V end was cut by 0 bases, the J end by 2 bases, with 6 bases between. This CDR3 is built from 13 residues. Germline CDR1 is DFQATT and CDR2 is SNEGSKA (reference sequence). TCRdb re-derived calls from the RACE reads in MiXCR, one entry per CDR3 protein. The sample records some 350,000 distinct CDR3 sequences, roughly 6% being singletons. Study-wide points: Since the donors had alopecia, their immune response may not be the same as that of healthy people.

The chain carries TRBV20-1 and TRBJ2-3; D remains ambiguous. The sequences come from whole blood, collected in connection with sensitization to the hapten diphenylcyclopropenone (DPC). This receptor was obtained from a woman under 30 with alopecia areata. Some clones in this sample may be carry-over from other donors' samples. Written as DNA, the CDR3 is TGCAGTGCTAGAGATATTGCCACAGATACGCAGTATTTT. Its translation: CSARDIATDTQYF.